A single sample gave rise to the 18 T cell receptor beta chains below, sequenced in a study of CD8 T cells in ankylosing spondylitis. General study findings and limits: Characteristic of ankylosing spondylitis blood, it appeared, was a TCR beta motif comprising about eight highly homologous variants.

No cognate antigen is known for these TCRs. TCRdb fed the 5' RACE reads into MiXCR, producing one record per CDR3 protein. The sample has around 770,000 distinct CDR3 sequences, about 10% seen once. What was sequenced was blood, either unsorted or a sorted T cell fraction (not recorded which). The origin of the receptors is a male donor with ankylosing spondylitis.

This clonotype has ten or more counts. A read error may account for a junction end that differs from germline. The gene calls are TRBV7-9 and TRBJ2-5; D uncertain. Germline V gives CDR1 SEHNR, CDR2 FQNEAQ (reference sequence). The CDR3 is 13 amino acids. The CDR3 protein is CASSRGGGETQYF. CDR3 bases: TGCGCCAGCAGCCGAGGTGGCGGAGAGACCCAGTACTTC.

The genes are TRBV2 and TRBJ1-4; D is undetermined. CDR3 length: 14 amino acids. V was trimmed by 5 bases and J by 8 bases, leaving 15 bases between them. Germline-derived CDR1 and CDR2 are SNHLY and FYNNEI. The CDR3 spells CASSPSREAEKLFF. The CDR3 coding sequence is TGTGCCAGCAGTCCTAGCCGGGAGGCCGAAAAACTGTTTTTT.

This clonotype was seen a few times. The genes are TRBV5-4 and TRBJ1-5, with D possibly TRBD1 on 5 matching bases. The CDR3 runs 15 residues. V shed 5 bases and J shed 0 bases, with 12 bases lying between them. Germline values: CDR1 SGHNT, CDR2 YYREEE (reference sequence). CDR3 sequence reads: CASSTGPDSNQPQHF. DNA for the CDR3: TGTGCCAGCAGTACAGGCCCCGATAGCAATCAGCCCCAGCATTTT.

This chain connects TRBV7-6 to TRBJ2-7; D possibly corresponds to TRBD2 (6 bases). Trimming pared 3 bases from V and 5 bases from J, leaving 20 bases between. Germline V gives CDR1 SGHVS, CDR2 FNYEAQ. CDR3 length: 16 residues. The chain's CDR3 is CASSFVPWDSIHEQYF. CDR3 nucleotides: TGTGCCAGCAGCTTTGTACCCTGGGACTCCATCCACGAGCAGTACTTC. Combining the CDR3 with reference TRBV7-6 and TRBJ2-7 gives the whole variable domain GAGVSQSPRYKVTKRGQDVALRCDPISGHVSLYWYRQALGQGPEFLTYFNYEAQQDKSGLPNDRFSAERPEGSISTLTIQRTEQRDSAMYRCASSFVPWDSIHEQYFGPGTRLTVT.

The chain uses TRBV24-1 and TRBJ2-1; D is uncertain. Germline CDR1 is KGHDR and CDR2 is SFDVKD. The V and J ends lost 3 bases and 6 bases respectively, with 17 bases between them. This CDR3 spans 16 amino acids. As DNA, the CDR3 is TGTGCCACCAGTGATCCAGGACGAACTGCAGGCAATGAGCAGTTCTTC. Translating it yields CATSDPGRTAGNEQFF.

V usage is TRBV5-4 and J usage is TRBJ2-1; TRBD1 or TRBD2 may be the D gene (5 bases each). CDR3 size: 14 residues. The V gene's germline CDR1 is SGHNT and CDR2 YYREEE (reference sequence). Trimming removed 9 bases at V and 10 bases at J, with 23 bases between. CDR3 sequence reads: CATHGDAPHREQFF. The CDR3 coding sequence is TGTGCCACTCACGGGGACGCCCCCCACAGAGAGCAGTTCTTC. Filled out from reference TRBV5-4 and TRBJ2-1, the complete variable domain reads ETGVTQSPTHLIKTRGQQVTLRCSSQSGHNTVSWYQQALGQGPQFIFQYYREEENGRGNFPPRFSGLQFPNYSSELNVNALELDDSALYLCATHGDAPHREQFFGPGTRLTVL.

This chain joins TRBV10-3 and TRBJ1-2; 9 bases map to TRBD1. Germline values: CDR1 ENHRY, CDR2 SYGVKD. The CDR3 has 14 residues. V was pared by 6 bases and J by 2 bases, with 4 bases of the junction left unmatched. CDR3 nucleotide sequence: TGTGCCATCAGGGGGGACAGGGCCAACTATGGCTACACCTTC. This codes for CAIRGDRANYGYTF.

The chain carries TRBV11-2 and TRBJ2-3; TRBD2 might be the D (6 bases). Germline V CDR1 and CDR2: SGHAT, FQNNGV. The CDR3 is 16 residues long. V shed 4 bases and J shed 1 base, with 15 bases lying between them. DNA of the CDR3: TGTGCCAGCAGCTCGTACACGGGACTCGGCACAGATACGCAGTATTTT. Its translation: CASSSYTGLGTDTQYF.

This clonotype turned up a few times. The CDR3 protein is CASSLRDPGVGGEANYGYTF. CDR3 nucleotides: TGTGCCAGCAGCTTAAGGGACCCTGGGGTGGGGGGCGAAGCTAACTATGGCTACACCTTC. This chain uses TRBV7-3 with TRBJ1-2; possibly TRBD1 for D (6 bases). From germline, CDR1 is SGHTA and CDR2 FQGTGA. V lost 1 base and J lost 0, with 24 bases in between. CDR3 length: 20 amino acids.

The chain employs TRBV11-2 and TRBJ1-3, with TRBD1 identical over 7 bases. CDR3 size: 16 residues. J was trimmed by 7 bases and V by 0 bases; bases with no gene match: 9. Per germline, CDR1 SGHAT and CDR2 FQNNGV. CDR3 in amino acids: CASSLDRTGALNTIYF. CDR3 sequence (DNA): TGTGCCAGCAGCTTAGATCGAACAGGGGCCTTGAACACCATATATTTT.

This clonotype has more than one count but fewer than ten. V gene TRBV7-2 combines with J gene TRBJ1-2, with 10 bases identical to TRBD1. Germline V gene sequence: CDR1 SGHTA, CDR2 FQGNSA. This CDR3 has 15 residues. J lost 3 bases, V lost 4 bases, and 5 bases had no gene match. The CDR3 spells CASSSPGQGYYGYTF. The DNA for the CDR3 is TGTGCCAGCAGCTCACCGGGACAGGGGTACTATGGCTACACCTTC.

The J gene is TRBJ1-2, the V gene TRBV6-5; 7 bases align to TRBD1. V was pared by 2 bases and J by 6 bases, with 3 bases of the junction left unmatched. The CDR3 is 13 amino acids. Germline CDR1 is MNHEY and CDR2 is SVGAGI. The CDR3 region has the DNA TGTGCCAGCAGTTACAGAGGACAGGATGGCTACACCTTC. Its protein product is CASSYRGQDGYTF.

This clonotype was seen at least ten times. This sequence joins TRBV18 and TRBJ1-2, with TRBD1 matching over 11 bases. The CDR3 has 17 amino acids. CDR1 is KGHSH, CDR2 LQKENI, per germline. Trimming at V came to 3 bases and at J to 4 bases, leaving 10 bases not matched to a gene. CDR3 sequence: CASSPRGQGAFGYGYTF. The CDR3 bases are TGTGCCAGCTCACCGAGAGGACAGGGGGCATTTGGCTATGGCTACACCTTC. Full variable domain (outside the CDR3, taken from reference TRBV18 and TRBJ1-2): NAGVMQNPRHLVRRRGQEARLRCSPMKGHSHVYWYRQLPEEGLKFMVYLQKENIIDESGMPKERFSAEFPKEGPSILRIQQVVRGDSAAYFCASSPRGQGAFGYGYTFGSGTRLTVV.

This clonotype was observed many times. The chain carries TRBV5-6 and TRBJ2-7; D is tentatively TRBD1 or TRBD2 (5 bases each). The CDR3 has 13 residues. CDR1 is SGHDT and CDR2 is YYEEEE in the germline V gene. Trimming cost V 4 bases and J 4 bases, with 12 bases left between them. The CDR3 DNA is TGTGCCAGCAGCATCCTGGGACCTTACGAGCAGTACTTC. Amino acids: CASSILGPYEQYF.

At least ten counts were recorded for this clonotype. The chain carries TRBV4-3 and TRBJ1-6; D not resolved. The CDR3 totals 19 residues. Trimming pared 0 bases from V and 8 bases from J, leaving 23 bases between. Germline V gene sequence: CDR1 LGHNA, CDR2 YSLEER. The CDR3 loop reads CASSQDERFSDFGDSPLHF. Written as DNA, the CDR3 is TGCGCCAGCAGCCAAGATGAGAGGTTTTCGGACTTTGGGGATTCACCCCTCCACTTT.

The J gene is TRBJ2-7, the V gene TRBV4-2; D is unclear. V lost 0 bases, J lost 6 bases, and 12 bases lay in between. Germline CDR1 is LGHNA and CDR2 is YNFKEQ. The CDR3 is made up of 14 amino acids. CDR3 loop: CASSQDLRTREQYF. In nucleotides, the CDR3 is TGTGCCAGCAGCCAAGATCTCCGAACCCGCGAGCAGTACTTC.

This chain connects TRBV20-1 to TRBJ1-1; D is uncertain. This CDR3 contains 13 residues. V lost 3 bases to trimming and J lost 2 bases, with 10 bases between them. Germline lookup yields CDR1 DFQATT and CDR2 SNEGSKA (reference sequence). The DNA of the CDR3 is TGCAGTGCTAGCCCGGGTACCAACACTGAAGCTTTCTTT. It specifies CSASPGTNTEAFF.

The chain carries TRBV10-3 and TRBJ2-7; 9 nucleotides match TRBD2. Germline V gives CDR1 ENHRY, CDR2 SYGVKD. V was clipped by 6 bases and J by 1 base; unmatched bases: 10. The CDR3 sequence is 16 residues long. Written as DNA, the CDR3 is TGTGCCATCAGCGGTCCTAGCGGGGTATTATCCTACGAGCAGTACTTC. Translation gives CAISGPSGVLSYEQYF.